The 19 T cell receptor beta chains listed next were all sequenced from one sample in a study of blood T cells in healthy people across ages. Then a second PCR, running roughly 7 to 11 cycles, was carried out with a sample-barcoded 5' primer and a J-beta primer mix. TCRdb redid the calling of the 5' RACE reads with MiXCR, one entry per CDR3 protein. The data contain approximately 1.5 million distinct CDR3 sequences, 40% to 45% of them seen just once; the ten biggest clones take up roughly 3.7%. Specimen: blood. These receptors all stem from a woman aged 18-29 years in good health.

This clonotype was seen more than once but under ten times. The chain links TRBV12-5 to TRBJ2-3; weak D call: TRBD1 (5 bases). Per germline, CDR1 LGHNT and CDR2 FRNRAP. The CDR3 sequence is 16 residues long. Trimming removed 6 bases from V and 0 bases from J, with 16 bases in between. CDR3 protein: CASGPPPTESTDTQYF. The CDR3 DNA follows: TGTGCTAGTGGCCCACCCCCGACAGAGAGCACAGATACGCAGTATTTT.

The chain is built from TRBV25-1 and TRBJ2-1, with 9 bases fitting TRBD2. This CDR3 comprises 17 residues. V was pared by 4 bases and J by 5 bases, with 12 bases of the junction left unmatched. Germline-derived CDR1 and CDR2 are MGHDK and SYGVNS. The CDR3: CASSGGAGGVPNNEQFF. Written as DNA, the CDR3 is TGTGCCAGCAGTGGAGGAGCGGGGGGAGTTCCTAACAATGAGCAGTTCTTC.

The chain is built from TRBV5-1 and TRBJ2-4; TRBD1 aligns across 9 bases. The J call could be wrong; TRBJ2-7 is a better fit for the DNA end. The CDR3 has 15 amino acids. Germline V lookup: CDR1 SGHRS, CDR2 YFSETQ. The CDR3: CASSLEGQGVDEQYF. The CDR3 bases are TGCGCCAGCAGCTTGGAGGGACAGGGCGTCGACGAGCAGTACTTC.

This chain connects TRBV20-1 to TRBJ2-7, with TRBD1 matching 9 bases. V lost 5 bases, J lost 1 base, and 9 bases stayed unmatched. Germline V gene sequence: CDR1 DFQATT, CDR2 SNEGSKA (reference sequence). The CDR3 totals 15 residues. The CDR3 sequence is CSAGTGTGCSYEQYF. DNA of the CDR3: TGCAGTGCTGGGACCGGGACAGGGTGTTCCTACGAGCAGTACTTC.

This chain connects TRBV20-1 to TRBJ2-5, with TRBD1 matching 8 bases. The CDR3 loop spans 14 amino acids. The V segment lost 1 base and the J segment 5 bases; nucleotides outside the gene matches: 6. Germline V lookup: CDR1 DFQATT, CDR2 SNEGSKA (reference sequence). The CDR3 coding sequence is TGCAGTGCTAGAGTCGAGACAGGGGTCGAGACCCAGTACTTC. It codes for CSARVETGVETQYF.

V gene TRBV7-2 combines with J gene TRBJ1-6; no clear D. V was shortened by 4 bases and J by 12 bases, with 13 bases between the two germline ends. Germline CDR1 and CDR2: SGHTA and FQGNSA. This CDR3 comprises 13 residues. This CDR3 is CASSSSVFRPLHF. Written as DNA, the CDR3 is TGTGCCAGCAGCTCCAGTGTTTTTCGACCCCTCCACTTT.

The rearrangement uses TRBV28 and TRBJ1-2; D is unresolved. Trimming removed 10 bases at V and 8 bases at J, with 23 bases between. This CDR3 region has 14 residues. Germline V gives CDR1 MDHEN, CDR2 SYDVKM. CDR3 sequence (DNA): TGTGCCATCCCGGACGTTTTGGCTCAGGAGGGCTACACCTTC. Its translation: CAIPDVLAQEGYTF.

This clonotype was observed a few times. The rearrangement links TRBV25-1 to TRBJ2-2, with D hard to call. The CDR3 totals 14 residues. The germline V and J ends were trimmed by 4 bases and 0 bases, with 6 bases remaining between them. Germline-derived CDR1 and CDR2 are MGHDK and SYGVNS. As DNA, the CDR3 is TGTGCCAGCAGTGTCCGATCGAACACCGGGGAGCTGTTTTTT. Amino acid sequence: CASSVRSNTGELFF.

V and J are TRBV27 and TRBJ2-7; either TRBD1 or TRBD2 may supply D (5 bases each). Germline V gives CDR1 MNHEY, CDR2 SMNVEV (reference sequence). Deletions cut 3 bases from V and 3 bases from J, with 12 bases between. The CDR3 covers 14 residues. The CDR3 bases are TGTGCCAGCAGTTTGGGGGACCGGAACTACGAGCAGTACTTC. Translating it yields CASSLGDRNYEQYF.

The rearrangement uses TRBV10-3 and TRBJ1-2, with D unresolved. Trimming pared 2 bases from V and 5 bases from J, leaving 12 bases between. The CDR3 sequence is 14 residues long. CDR1 ENHRY and CDR2 SYGVKD come from the germline V gene. The chain's CDR3 is CAISEGGMEYGYTF. CDR3 nucleotide sequence: TGTGCCATCAGTGAGGGTGGCATGGAATATGGCTACACCTTC.

The rearrangement uses TRBV27 and TRBJ1-1, with D possibly TRBD1 on 6 matching bases. Germline lookup yields CDR1 MNHEY and CDR2 SMNVEV (reference sequence). Trimming took off 1 base at V and 3 bases at J, with 12 bases between the two ends. This CDR3 has 15 amino acids. The CDR3 bases are TGTGCCAGCAGTTTATGGGGGGCGGGCGACACTGAAGCTTTCTTT. The encoded protein is CASSLWGAGDTEAFF.

The chain couples TRBV20-1 to TRBJ2-5; 9 positions match TRBD1. The J call may be mistaken, given a closer DNA end match to TRBJ2-7. Germline V gives CDR1 DFQATT, CDR2 SNEGSKA (reference sequence). The CDR3 spans 12 residues. The CDR3 here is CSANRGHGEQYF. CDR3 DNA sequence: TGCAGTGCTAACAGGGGGCATGGCGAGCAGTACTTC.

In its sample, this clonotype was seen a few times. The chain carries TRBV29-1 and TRBJ1-1; D is perhaps TRBD1 (6 bases). The CDR3 is 15 residues long. Germline V lookup: CDR1 SQVTM, CDR2 ANQGSEA. V was shortened by 7 bases and J by 1 base, with 19 bases between the two germline ends. CDR3 nucleotide sequence: TGCAGCGACTCAACACGAAAGACAGGGAACACTGAAGCTTTCTTT. Translated: CSDSTRKTGNTEAFF.

The chain carries TRBV29-1 and TRBJ1-3; 7 nucleotides agree with TRBD1. The CDR3 is 15 amino acids. Germline assignment: CDR1 SQVTM and CDR2 ANQGSEA. Written as DNA, the CDR3 is TGCGGCGCCCCAGGACAGGCCTCCTCTGGAAACACCATATATTTT. It specifies CGAPGQASSGNTIYF.

The chain has TRBV15 and TRBJ2-3; no definite D call. V gave up 3 bases and J gave up 1 base, with 5 bases separating them. This CDR3 comprises 13 residues. The germline V gene has CDR1 LNHNV and CDR2 YYDKDF (reference sequence). This CDR3 is CATSSFRTDTQYF. The CDR3 coding sequence is TGTGCCACCAGCAGTTTCCGCACAGATACGCAGTATTTT.

The rearrangement links TRBV20-1 to TRBJ1-5; D may be TRBD1 (5 bases). Trimming removed 2 bases at V and 4 bases at J, with 12 bases between. The length of the CDR3 is 14 residues. From germline, CDR1 is DFQATT and CDR2 SNEGSKA (reference sequence). The DNA for the CDR3 is TGCAGTGCTAGACGAAACAGGATTAATCAGCCCCAGCATTTT. Its protein product is CSARRNRINQPQHF.

The genes are TRBV9 and TRBJ1-2, with D unclear. Germline V CDR1 and CDR2: SGDLS, YYNGEE. Trimming took 3 bases from V and 6 from J, leaving 15 bases between them. The CDR3 spans 14 residues. The CDR3 region has the DNA TGTGCCAGCAGCGCCTACCGGAGTGATGATGGCTACACCTTC. This sequence encodes CASSAYRSDDGYTF.

The rearrangement uses TRBV6-2 or TRBV6-3 and TRBJ1-5; TRBD1 matches at 8 bases. Germline loops: CDR1 MNHEY, CDR2 SVGEGT. J lost 3 bases, V lost 1 base, and 2 bases had no gene match. The CDR3 has 15 amino acids. DNA for the CDR3: TGTGCCAGCAGTTACTGGACAGGGCCCAATCAGCCCCAGCATTTT. Translation: CASSYWTGPNQPQHF.

The chain recombines TRBV28 with TRBJ1-1; unclear D gene. Trimming stripped 7 bases from V and 5 bases from J, with 14 bases between. CDR3 length: 13 amino acids. Germline V gene sequence: CDR1 MDHEN, CDR2 SYDVKM. CDR3 protein: CASIRLGGTEAFF. In DNA form, the CDR3 reads TGTGCCAGCATCAGACTCGGTGGTACTGAAGCTTTCTTT.